The 15 T cell receptor beta chains given below trace back to one sample, sequenced in a study of OX40 agonist ivuxolimab in advanced cancers. Profiling relied on immunoSEQ multiplex PCR, and the TCRdb table lists in-frame clones only, not all of them. The sample shows 25,000 to 30,000 clones, over 60% of them seen only once. The source material was CD4+ or CD8+ T cells sorted from blood, sampled in a trial of the OX40 agonist ivuxolimab. Receptor source: an adult with an advanced solid tumor such as melanoma, head and neck, liver or kidney cancer.

The table lists this clone with a few counts. This chain connects TRBV10-2 to TRBJ1-2; D unclear. V gave up 3 bases and J gave up 3 bases, with 11 bases separating them. Per the germline V gene, CDR1 is WSHSY and CDR2 is SAAADI. The CDR3 consists of 14 residues. CDR3 DNA: TGCGCCAGCAGTGATTGGGCCAGTGACTATGGCTACACCTTC. Translated: CASSDWASDYGYTF.

J is TRBJ2-4 and V is TRBV30; D might be TRBD1 or TRBD2, each matching 5 bases. Trimming cost V 5 bases and J 6 bases, with 20 bases left between them. Germline V gene lookup returns CDR1 GTSNPN and CDR2 SVGIG (reference sequence). This CDR3 comprises 15 residues. In nucleotides, the CDR3 is TGTGCCTGGGGGGGACGCATGATTGTCGGAAACATTCAGTACTTC. This translates into CAWGGRMIVGNIQYF.

The V and J genes are TRBV10-1 and TRBJ2-7; D ambiguous. V lost 8 bases and J lost 2, with 16 bases in between. Germline V gene sequence: CDR1 WNHNN, CDR2 SYGVQD (reference sequence). The CDR3 is 14 residues long. The CDR3 is CASDSGRFPYEQYF. As DNA, the CDR3 is TGCGCCAGCGATAGTGGACGGTTCCCCTACGAGCAGTACTTC.

The V and J genes are TRBV30 and TRBJ1-1; D perhaps matches TRBD1 (5 bases). The CDR3 covers 13 residues. Per germline, CDR1 GTSNPN and CDR2 SVGIG (reference sequence). V gave up 5 bases and J gave up 5 bases, with 15 bases separating them. CDR3 in amino acids: CAWGWGRGTEAFF. The CDR3 DNA reads as TGTGCCTGGGGCTGGGGAAGGGGAACTGAAGCTTTCTTT.

The genes are TRBV7-9 and TRBJ2-7, with 7 bases that match TRBD1. This CDR3 is built from 12 residues. Losses at the gene ends were 5 bases for V and 3 bases for J; bases not matched to a gene: 1. In germline, CDR1 is SEHNR, CDR2 FQNEAQ (reference sequence). DNA of the CDR3: TGTGCCAGCAGCCCAGGGGGCTACGAGCAGTACTTC. Its translation is CASSPGGYEQYF.

The rearrangement links TRBV13 to TRBJ1-6; TRBD1 is a possible D gene (5 bases). Germline V gene data show CDR1 as PRHDT and CDR2 as FYEKMQ (reference sequence). The CDR3 spans 15 residues. The ends were cut back, 2 bases at V and 5 bases at J, with 10 bases in the middle. CDR3 in amino acids: CASSLLGEDNSPLHF. CDR3 DNA sequence: TGTGCCAGCAGCTTATTAGGGGAAGATAATTCACCCCTCCACTTT.

This clone has a handful of counts. The CDR3 DNA follows: TGTGCCAGCAGCGTCCCTCCGGGACTAGCTAGCGGTGAGCAGTTCTTC. This translates into CASSVPPGLASGEQFF. The rearrangement uses TRBV9 and TRBJ2-1, with 9 bases that match TRBD2. This CDR3 has 16 amino acids. V lost 2 bases and J lost 9; bases outside the gene matches: 12. Germline V gene data show CDR1 as SGDLS and CDR2 as YYNGEE.

About this clone itself: The junction and the germline gene differ at one end; a read error may be behind it. The chain joins TRBV30 to TRBJ2-1, with 13 bases matching TRBD2. The CDR3 totals 12 residues. The germline CDR1 and CDR2 sequences are GTSNPN and SVGIG (reference sequence). The CDR3 DNA reads as TGTGCCTGGAGTCGGACTAGCGGGGGTACGATCTTC. The encoded protein is CAWSRTSGGTIF. Using reference TRBV30 and TRBJ2-1 for the parts outside the CDR3, the full variable domain is SQTIHQWPATLVQPVGSPLSLECTVEGTSNPNLYWYRQAAGRGLQLLFYSVGIGQISSEVPQNLSASRPQDRQFILSSKKLLLSDSGFYLCAWSRTSGGTIFGPGTRLTVL.

This rearrangement joins TRBV28 to TRBJ2-3; 9 bases agree with TRBD1. CDR3 length: 17 residues. V lost 5 bases, J lost 4 bases, and 13 bases stayed unmatched. Germline CDR1 MDHEN, CDR2 SYDVKM. The CDR3 nucleotides are TGTGCCAGCAGTCTTATGGGAAAGGGACAGGGACCAGATACGCAGTATTTT. Its translation: CASSLMGKGQGPDTQYF.

This chain uses TRBV6-5 with TRBJ2-7; maybe TRBD1 (6 bases). V was trimmed by 5 bases and J by 2 bases, leaving 16 bases between them. Germline V gene lookup returns CDR1 MNHEY and CDR2 SVGAGI. The CDR3 spans 15 residues. CDR3 amino acids: CASSRMDRTTYEQYF. The CDR3 DNA is TGTGCCAGCAGTAGGATGGACAGAACTACCTACGAGCAGTACTTC.

In its sample, this clone was seen once. J is TRBJ1-1 and V is TRBV2; 9 nucleotides line up with TRBD1. CDR1 is SNHLY and CDR2 is FYNNEI in the germline V gene. The CDR3 runs 16 residues. Germline trimming cut 6 bases from V and 4 bases from J; bases unmatched to any gene: 12. The chain's CDR3 is CASRGQGVGSTTEAFF. CDR3 nucleotide sequence: TGTGCCAGCAGGGGACAGGGTGTGGGTTCCACCACTGAAGCTTTCTTT.

The count of this clone is one. V gene TRBV29-1 combines with J gene TRBJ1-2; TRBD1 is a possible D gene (6 bases). This CDR3 region has 14 residues. Germline assignment: CDR1 SQVTM and CDR2 ANQGSEA. V was pared by 6 bases and J by 4 bases, with 18 bases between. The CDR3 DNA reads as TGCAGCGTGCTGGGACAACTGGATACCTATGGCTACACCTTC. This gives the protein CSVLGQLDTYGYTF.

The chain has TRBV10-1 and TRBJ1-1, with 8 nucleotides matching TRBD1. Trimming at V came to 4 bases and at J to 5 bases, leaving 9 bases not matched to a gene. The CDR3 is 15 residues long. The germline V gene has CDR1 WNHNN and CDR2 SYGVQD (reference sequence). CDR3 in DNA: TGCGCCAGCAGTGCCGGACGGACAGGGCGGACTGAAGCTTTCTTT. Amino acid sequence: CASSAGRTGRTEAFF.

The V gene is TRBV7-9, the J gene TRBJ1-1; D gene unclear. The CDR3 runs 12 residues. Germline assignment: CDR1 SEHNR and CDR2 FQNEAQ (reference sequence). V was trimmed by 6 bases and J by 1 base, leaving 6 bases between them. CDR3 coding DNA: TGTGCCAGCAGTTTCACGAACACTGAAGCTTTCTTT. This translates into CASSFTNTEAFF.

The count of this clone is one. The chain has TRBV2 and TRBJ1-1; the D gene is possibly TRBD1 (5 bases). Germline CDR1 is SNHLY and CDR2 is FYNNEI. This CDR3 is built from 14 residues. With 6 bases removed from V and 3 bases from J, the gap between germline ends came to 14 bases. In nucleotides, the CDR3 is TGTGCCAGCAGGGTGGGGGGGAGATACACTGAAGCTTTCTTT. Protein sequence: CASRVGGRYTEAFF.